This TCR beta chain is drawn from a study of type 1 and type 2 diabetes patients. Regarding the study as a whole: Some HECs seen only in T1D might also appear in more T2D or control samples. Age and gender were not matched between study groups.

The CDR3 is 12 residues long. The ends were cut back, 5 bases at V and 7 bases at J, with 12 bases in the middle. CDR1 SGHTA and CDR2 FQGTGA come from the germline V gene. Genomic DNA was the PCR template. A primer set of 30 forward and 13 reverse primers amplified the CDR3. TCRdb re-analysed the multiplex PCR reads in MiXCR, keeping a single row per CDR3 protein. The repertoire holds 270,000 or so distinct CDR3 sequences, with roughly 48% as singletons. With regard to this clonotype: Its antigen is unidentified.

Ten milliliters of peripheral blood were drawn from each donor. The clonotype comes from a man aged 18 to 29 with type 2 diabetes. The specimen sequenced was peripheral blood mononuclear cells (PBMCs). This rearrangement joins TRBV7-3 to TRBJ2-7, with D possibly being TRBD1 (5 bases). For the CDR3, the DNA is TGTGCCAGCAGCCAGGGCTTTGGGGAGCAGTACTTC. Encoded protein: CASSQGFGEQYF.